These 8 T cell receptor beta chains originate from one sample sequenced in a study of CD8+CD57+ T cells in acquired aplastic anemia. TCR beta VDJ and CDR3 profiling used genomic DNA as template. Using its own MiXCR run on the reads, TCRdb lists one record per CDR3 protein. The repertoire holds approximately 260,000 distinct CDR3 sequences, with about 80% as singletons. For sequencing, patients were chosen who had shown expansion of CD8+CD57+ cells by flow cytometry. The sequenced material came from sorted CD4+, CD8+, or CD8+CD57+ T cells (not recorded which) from PBMCs. Receptor source: a human donor with aplastic anemia.

This clonotype turned up a few times. This sequence joins TRBV9 and TRBJ2-7; D not resolved. V gave up 0 bases and J gave up 2 bases, with 21 bases separating them. The germline V gene has CDR1 SGDLS and CDR2 YYNGEE. The CDR3 sequence is 18 residues long. CDR3 residues: CASSVGSDTQDFAYEQYV. The DNA for the CDR3 is TGTGCCAGCAGCGTAGGGTCAGATACGCAGGATTTTGCCTACGAGCAGTACGTC.

Worth noting for this clonotype: At one boundary the junction diverges from the germline segment, which might be a read error. This rearrangement joins TRBV2 to TRBJ1-5; TRBD1 is a possible D gene (5 bases). Germline-derived CDR1 and CDR2 are SNHLY and FYNNEI. The CDR3 totals 14 residues. DNA of the CDR3: TGTGCCAGCGGGGACGGTTACACCGATACGCAGTATTTTTTT. Translating gives CASGDGYTDTQYFF. The full variable domain, in which reference TRBV2 and TRBJ1-5 provide the parts outside the CDR3, is EPEVTQTPSHQVTQMGQEVILRCVPISNHLYFYWYRQILGQKVEFLVSFYNNEISEKSEIFDDQFSVERPDGSNFTLKIRSTKLEDSAMYFCASGDGYTDTQYFFGDGTRLSIL.

For this clonotype: One end of the junction is discordant with germline, which a read error may explain. The V gene is TRBV7-3, the J gene TRBJ2-3; D might be TRBD1 (5 bases). The CDR3 covers 13 residues. Looked up from germline, CDR1 is SGHTA and CDR2 is FQGTGA. CDR3 protein: CASGEGATDTEYF. Here the CDR3 DNA reads TGTGCCAGCGGGGAAGGGGCCACAGATACGGAGTATTTT.

Remarks on this clonotype: The junction differs from germline at one of its ends, possibly a read error. V is TRBV7-9 and J is TRBJ2-2, with D perhaps TRBD1 (6 bases). The CDR3 covers 14 residues. From germline, CDR1 is SEHNR and CDR2 FQNEAQ (reference sequence). The CDR3 loop is CASNDRSNTGELFF. CDR3 sequence (DNA): TGTGCCAGCAACGACAGGAGCAACACCGGAGAGCTGTTTTTT. The whole variable domain, remainder taken from reference TRBV7-9 and TRBJ2-2, is DTGVSQNPRHKITKRGQNVTFRCDPISEHNRLYWYRQTLGQGPEFLTYFQNEAQLEKSRLLSDRFSAERPKGSFSTLEIQRTEQGDSAMYLCASNDRSNTGELFFGEGSRLTVL.

Ten or more counts support this clonotype. The rearrangement links TRBV2 to TRBJ1-1, with TRBD1 matching over 8 bases. The germline CDR1 and CDR2 sequences are SNHLY and FYNNEI. V lost 2 bases and J lost 3; bases outside the gene matches: 2. The CDR3 has 14 amino acids. The CDR3 region is CASSERTGYTEAFF. Here the CDR3 DNA reads TGTGCCAGCAGTGAACGGACAGGGTACACTGAAGCTTTCTTT.

The chain joins TRBV12-3 or TRBV12-4 to TRBJ1-1; D uncertain. The CDR3 is made up of 13 amino acids. Trimming took off 5 bases at V and 6 bases at J, with 13 bases between the two ends. The DNA for the CDR3 is TGTGCCAGCAGTCTGGACGTGGGCGCTGAAGCTTTCTTT. This translates into CASSLDVGAEAFF.

This rearrangement joins TRBV6-5 to TRBJ1-2, with TRBD1 identical over 7 bases. The CDR3 covers 16 residues. Germline assignment: CDR1 MNHEY and CDR2 SVGAGI. The junction had 11 bases not matched to a gene; V was cut back by 3 bases and J by 4 bases. Here the CDR3 DNA reads TGTGCCAGCAGTTATTCTCCGCCGGGACAGAGCTATGGCTACACCTTC. Its translation: CASSYSPPGQSYGYTF.

As for this clonotype: One end of the junction varies from germline; a read error may be responsible. CDR3 in amino acids: CASSLDRAADTQCF. In DNA, the CDR3 is TGTGCCAGCAGCTTAGATCGGGCAGCCGATACGCAGTGTTTT. J is TRBJ2-3 and V is TRBV11-3; no definite D call. Germline V lookup: CDR1 SGHNT, CDR2 YENEEA. This CDR3 spans 14 amino acids.